The sequence of this T cell receptor beta chain was determined in a study of blood T cells in healthy people across ages. This CDR3 has 11 residues. Germline loops: CDR1 GTSNPN, CDR2 SVGIG (reference sequence). Healthy individuals of Caucasian origin from Russia, aged 6 to 90, served as donors. Whole-study findings and limits: A strong correlation was found between TCR beta diversity and the percentage of naive T cells. Without sorted subsets, naive and antigen-experienced compartments could not be conclusively compared.

On this clonotype: Its antigen is currently unknown. The junction and the germline gene differ at one end; a read error may be behind it.

Primers used in a second PCR of roughly 6 to 12 cycles were a sample-barcoded 5' primer and a J-beta primer mix. TCRdb reprocessed the 5' RACE reads with MiXCR, giving one entry per CDR3 protein. This sample yields about 680,000 distinct CDR3 sequences, of which around half are seen a single time; under 35% belongs to the top ten. The chain has TRBV30 and TRBJ1-1; D is undetermined. Sequenced: blood. The sequence was collected from a woman aged 55-70 years in good health. The DNA for the CDR3 is TGTGCCGGGAGGAAGTCCTTCGGGGCTTTCTTT. Translated: CAGRKSFGAFF. Variable domain in full (rest from reference TRBV30 and TRBJ1-1): SQTIHQWPATLVQPVGSPLSLECTVEGTSNPNLYWYRQAAGRGLQLLFYSVGIGQISSEVPQNLSASRPQDRQFILSSKKLLLSDSGFYLCAGRKSFGAFFGQGTRLTVV.